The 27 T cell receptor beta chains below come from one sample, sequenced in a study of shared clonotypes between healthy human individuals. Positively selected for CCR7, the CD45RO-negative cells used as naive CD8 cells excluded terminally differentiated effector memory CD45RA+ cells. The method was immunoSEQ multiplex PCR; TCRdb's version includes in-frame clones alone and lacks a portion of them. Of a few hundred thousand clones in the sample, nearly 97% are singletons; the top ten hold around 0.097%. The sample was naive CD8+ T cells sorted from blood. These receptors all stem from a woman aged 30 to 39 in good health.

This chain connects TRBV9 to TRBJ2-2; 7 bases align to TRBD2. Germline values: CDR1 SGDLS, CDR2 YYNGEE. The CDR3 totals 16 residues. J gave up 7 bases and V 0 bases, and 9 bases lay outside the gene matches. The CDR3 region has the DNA TGTGCCAGCAGCGTAGCTAAGGGAGGGCCGAGCGGGGAGCTGTTTTTT. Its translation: CASSVAKGGPSGELFF.

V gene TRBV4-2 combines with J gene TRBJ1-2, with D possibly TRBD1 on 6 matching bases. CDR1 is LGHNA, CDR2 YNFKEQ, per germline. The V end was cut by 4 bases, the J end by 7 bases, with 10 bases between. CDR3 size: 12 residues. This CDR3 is CASSPGGLGYTF. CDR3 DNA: TGTGCCAGCAGCCCTGGGGGGCTTGGCTACACCTTC.

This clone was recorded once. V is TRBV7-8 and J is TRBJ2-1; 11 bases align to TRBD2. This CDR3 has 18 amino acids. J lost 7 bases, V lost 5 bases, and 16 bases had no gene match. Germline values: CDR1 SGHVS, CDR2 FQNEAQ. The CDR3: CASSRPDGITSGSNEQFF. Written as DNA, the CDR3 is TGTGCCAGCAGCCGACCCGACGGGATCACTAGCGGGAGTAATGAGCAGTTCTTC.

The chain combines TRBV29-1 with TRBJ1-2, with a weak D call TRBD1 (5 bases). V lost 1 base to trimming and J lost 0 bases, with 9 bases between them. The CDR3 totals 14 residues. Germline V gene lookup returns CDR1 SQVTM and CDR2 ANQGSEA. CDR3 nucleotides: TGCAGCGTTGAAGGTGGACATACTAACTATGGCTACACCTTC. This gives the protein CSVEGGHTNYGYTF.

CDR3: CASSPGSGRVYEQYF. Written as DNA, the CDR3 is TGTGCCAGCAGTCCGGGTAGCGGGAGGGTTTACGAGCAGTACTTC. V is TRBV25-1 and J is TRBJ2-7; 11 nucleotides match TRBD2. The germline V gene has CDR1 MGHDK and CDR2 SYGVNS. The V gene end was trimmed by 5 bases and the J gene end by 4 bases; junction bases not matched to a gene: 7. The CDR3 consists of 15 residues.

In DNA, the CDR3 is TGTGCCTGGAGTGTCAGTGGCGGCTACACCTTC. Its translation: CAWSVSGGYTF. V and J are TRBV30 and TRBJ1-2; D is unresolved. CDR3 size: 11 residues. V shed 0 bases and J shed 8 bases, with 7 bases lying between them. Germline V gives CDR1 GTSNPN, CDR2 SVGIG (reference sequence).

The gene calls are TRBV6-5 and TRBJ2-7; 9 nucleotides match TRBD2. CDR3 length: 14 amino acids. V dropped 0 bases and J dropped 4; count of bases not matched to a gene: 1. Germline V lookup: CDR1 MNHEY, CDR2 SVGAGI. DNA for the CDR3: TGTGCCAGCAGTTACTCGAGCGGGAGGTACGAGCAGTACTTC. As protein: CASSYSSGRYEQYF.

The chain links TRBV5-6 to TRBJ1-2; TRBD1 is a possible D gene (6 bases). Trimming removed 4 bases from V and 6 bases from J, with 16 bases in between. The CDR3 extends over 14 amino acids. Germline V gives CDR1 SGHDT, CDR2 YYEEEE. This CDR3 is CASSPGGGRDGYTF. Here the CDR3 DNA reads TGTGCCAGCAGCCCCGGGGGGGGGCGGGATGGCTACACCTTC.

Here the CDR3 reads CASSDDSPNQPQHF. The CDR3 region has the DNA TGTGCCAGCAGTGACGACAGCCCCAATCAGCCCCAGCATTTT. V usage is TRBV2 and J usage is TRBJ1-5; TRBD1 might be the D (5 bases). Germline V lookup: CDR1 SNHLY, CDR2 FYNNEI. The CDR3 length is 14 residues. V lost 3 bases and J 3 bases, leaving 9 bases between the germline ends.

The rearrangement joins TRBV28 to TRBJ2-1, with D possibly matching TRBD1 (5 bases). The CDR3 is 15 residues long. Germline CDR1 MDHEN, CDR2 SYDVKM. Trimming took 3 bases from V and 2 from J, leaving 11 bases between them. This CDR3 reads CASSFPQGPYNEQFF. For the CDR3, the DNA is TGTGCCAGCAGTTTCCCGCAGGGCCCCTACAATGAGCAGTTCTTC. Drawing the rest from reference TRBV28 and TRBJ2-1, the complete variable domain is DVKVTQSSRYLVKRTGEKVFLECVQDMDHENMFWYRQDPGLGLRLIYFSYDVKMKEKGDIPEGYSVSREKKERFSLILESASTNQTSMYLCASSFPQGPYNEQFFGPGTRLTVL.

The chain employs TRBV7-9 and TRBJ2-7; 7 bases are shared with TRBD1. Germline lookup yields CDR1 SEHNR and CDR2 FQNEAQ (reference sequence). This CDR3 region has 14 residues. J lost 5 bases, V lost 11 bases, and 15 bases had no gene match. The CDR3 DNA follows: TGTGCCGCCTCCGCGTACAGGGGATTGGACGAGCAGTACTTC. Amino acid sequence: CAASAYRGLDEQYF.

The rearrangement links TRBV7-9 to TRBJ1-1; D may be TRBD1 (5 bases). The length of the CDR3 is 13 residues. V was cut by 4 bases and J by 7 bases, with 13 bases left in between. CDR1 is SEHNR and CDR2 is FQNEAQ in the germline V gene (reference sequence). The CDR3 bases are TGTGCCAGCAGCTCCCCGGGGGGGGATGAAGCTTTCTTT. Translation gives CASSSPGGDEAFF.

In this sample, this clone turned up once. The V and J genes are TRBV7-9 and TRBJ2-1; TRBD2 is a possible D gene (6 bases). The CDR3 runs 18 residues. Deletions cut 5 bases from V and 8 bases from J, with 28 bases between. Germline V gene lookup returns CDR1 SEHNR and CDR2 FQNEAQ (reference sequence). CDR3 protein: CASSPPPTDYINWHEQFF. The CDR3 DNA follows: TGTGCCAGCAGCCCCCCCCCTACGGACTACATAAATTGGCATGAGCAGTTCTTC. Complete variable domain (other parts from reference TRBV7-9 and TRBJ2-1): DTGVSQNPRHKITKRGQNVTFRCDPISEHNRLYWYRQTLGQGPEFLTYFQNEAQLEKSRLLSDRFSAERPKGSFSTLEIQRTEQGDSAMYLCASSPPPTDYINWHEQFFGPGTRLTVL.

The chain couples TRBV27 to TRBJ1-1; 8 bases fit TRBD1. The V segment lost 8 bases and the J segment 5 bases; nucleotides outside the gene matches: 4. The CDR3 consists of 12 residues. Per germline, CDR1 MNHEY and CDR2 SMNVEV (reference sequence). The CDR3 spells CASANRGTEAFF. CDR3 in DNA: TGTGCCAGCGCTAACAGGGGGACTGAAGCTTTCTTT.

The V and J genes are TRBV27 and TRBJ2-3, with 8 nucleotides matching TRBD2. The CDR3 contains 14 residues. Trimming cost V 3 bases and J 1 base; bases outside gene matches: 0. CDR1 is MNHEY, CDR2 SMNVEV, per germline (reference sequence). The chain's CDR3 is CASSLREGTDTQYF. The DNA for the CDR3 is TGTGCCAGCAGTTTGCGGGAGGGCACAGATACGCAGTATTTT.

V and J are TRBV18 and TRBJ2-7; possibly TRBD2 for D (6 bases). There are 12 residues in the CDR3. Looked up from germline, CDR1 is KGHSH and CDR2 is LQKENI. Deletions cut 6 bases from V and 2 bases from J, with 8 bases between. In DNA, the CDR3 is TGTGCCAGCTCCCCTAGCGCCTACGAGCAGTACTTC. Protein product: CASSPSAYEQYF.

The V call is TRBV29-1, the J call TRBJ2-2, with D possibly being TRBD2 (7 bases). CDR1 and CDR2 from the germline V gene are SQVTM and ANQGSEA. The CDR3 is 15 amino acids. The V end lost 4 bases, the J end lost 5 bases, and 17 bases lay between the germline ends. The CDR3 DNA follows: TGCAGCGTTGGATCAGGGGCGGGAGAGACCGGGGAGCTGTTTTTT. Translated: CSVGSGAGETGELFF.

The CDR3, as DNA: TGTGCCACCAGCACATCAGAAAACATTCAGTACTTC. Its translation is CATSTSENIQYF. The rearrangement uses TRBV15 and TRBJ2-4, with D hard to call. Germline V gives CDR1 LNHNV, CDR2 YYDKDF (reference sequence). There are 12 residues in the CDR3. The ends were cut back, 4 bases at V and 5 bases at J, with 6 bases in the middle.

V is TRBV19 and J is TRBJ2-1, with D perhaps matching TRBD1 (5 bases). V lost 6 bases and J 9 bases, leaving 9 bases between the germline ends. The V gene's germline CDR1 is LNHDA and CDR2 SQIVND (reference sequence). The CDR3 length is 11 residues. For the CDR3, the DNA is TGTGCCAGTAGCAGGGTCGGTGAGCAGTTCTTC. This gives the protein CASSRVGEQFF.

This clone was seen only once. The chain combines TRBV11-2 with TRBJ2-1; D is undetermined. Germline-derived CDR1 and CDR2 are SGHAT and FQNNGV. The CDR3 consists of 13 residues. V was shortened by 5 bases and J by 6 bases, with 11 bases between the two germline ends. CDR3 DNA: TGTGCCAGCAGCCCCAGTGGCAGCAATGAGCAGTTCTTC. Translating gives CASSPSGSNEQFF.

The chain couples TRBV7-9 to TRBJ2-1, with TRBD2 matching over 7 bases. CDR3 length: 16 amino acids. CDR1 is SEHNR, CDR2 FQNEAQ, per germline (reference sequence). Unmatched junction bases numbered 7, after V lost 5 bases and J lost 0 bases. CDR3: CASSQLASSSYNEQFF. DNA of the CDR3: TGTGCCAGCAGCCAACTAGCGTCGAGCTCCTACAATGAGCAGTTCTTC.

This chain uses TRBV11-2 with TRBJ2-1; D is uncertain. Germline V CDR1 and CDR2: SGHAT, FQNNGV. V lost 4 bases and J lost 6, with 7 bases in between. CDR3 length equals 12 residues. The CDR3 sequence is CASSSYANEQFF. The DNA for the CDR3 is TGTGCCAGCAGCTCATACGCCAATGAGCAGTTCTTC.

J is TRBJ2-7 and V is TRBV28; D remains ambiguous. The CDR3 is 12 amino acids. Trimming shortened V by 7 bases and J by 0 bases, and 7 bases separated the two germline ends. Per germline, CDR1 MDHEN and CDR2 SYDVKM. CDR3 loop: CASNGHSYEQYF. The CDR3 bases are TGTGCCAGCAATGGTCACTCCTACGAGCAGTACTTC.

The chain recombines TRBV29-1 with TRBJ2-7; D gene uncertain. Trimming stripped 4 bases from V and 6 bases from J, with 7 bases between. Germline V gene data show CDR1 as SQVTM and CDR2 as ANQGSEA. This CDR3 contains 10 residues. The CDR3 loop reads CSVVAFEQYF. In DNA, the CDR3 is TGCAGCGTTGTAGCCTTCGAGCAGTACTTC.

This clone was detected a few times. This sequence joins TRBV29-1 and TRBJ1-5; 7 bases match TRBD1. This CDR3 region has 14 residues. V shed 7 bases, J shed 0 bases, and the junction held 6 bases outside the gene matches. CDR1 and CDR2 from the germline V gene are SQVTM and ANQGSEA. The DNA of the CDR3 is TGCAGCGCACAAGGACAGGATAGCAATCAGCCCCAGCATTTT. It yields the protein CSAQGQDSNQPQHF.

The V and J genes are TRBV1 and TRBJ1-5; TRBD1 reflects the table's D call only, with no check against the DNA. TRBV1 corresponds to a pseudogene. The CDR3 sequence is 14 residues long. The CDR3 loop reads CTRDRGGGNQPQHF. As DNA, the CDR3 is TGCACCAGGGACAGGGGAGGGGGCAATCAGCCCCAGCATTTT.

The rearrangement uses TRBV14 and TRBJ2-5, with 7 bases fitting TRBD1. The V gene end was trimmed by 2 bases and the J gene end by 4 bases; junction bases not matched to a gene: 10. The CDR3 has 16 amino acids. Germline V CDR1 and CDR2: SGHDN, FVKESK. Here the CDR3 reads CASSQLFTGAGETQYF. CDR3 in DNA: TGTGCCAGCAGCCAATTATTTACAGGGGCGGGAGAGACCCAGTACTTC.